This T cell receptor beta chain derives from a study of beta chain features in type 1 diabetes. Expressed TCRB transcripts were sequenced because the entire RNA isolate underwent reverse transcription. Here immunoSEQ multiplex PCR was the method, and the copy in TCRdb shows in-frame clones only, minus some. The repertoire holds around 710,000 clones, around 12% seen once, with approximately 0.11% in the top ten. Whole-study findings and limits: The naive, central memory and Treg TCRB repertoires looked more alike in patients than they did in healthy donors. Moderately but significantly shorter TCRB CDR3s were found in Type 1 diabetes patients in all four CD4+ subsets.

Comments on this clone: What it binds is unknown.

This CDR3 contains 16 residues. Trimming removed 3 bases from V and 0 bases from J, with 12 bases in between. CDR1 and CDR2 from the germline V gene are SNHLY and FYNNEI. This receptor was taken from a man younger than 45 with type 1 diabetes. Sequenced input: naive CD4+ T cells from blood. This rearrangement joins TRBV2 to TRBJ2-1, with D possibly being TRBD1 (6 bases). CDR3 in DNA: TGTGCCAGCAGTGAGGTAGGGGGTTCCTCCTACAATGAGCAGTTCTTC. This gives the protein CASSEVGGSSYNEQFF. Together with reference TRBV2 and TRBJ2-1, the CDR3 gives the full variable domain: EPEVTQTPSHQVTQMGQEVILRCVPISNHLYFYWYRQILGQKVEFLVSFYNNEISEKSEIFDDQFSVERPDGSNFTLKIRSTKLEDSAMYFCASSEVGGSSYNEQFFGPGTRLTVL.